This TCR beta chain was documented in a study of T-cell reconstitution after alpha-beta-depleted transplantation in children. There are 17 residues in the CDR3. The V segment lost 3 bases and the J segment 3 bases; nucleotides outside the gene matches: 7. Per the germline V gene, CDR1 is LGHNA and CDR2 is YSLEER. A TCRbeta library incorporating unique molecular identifiers was prepared. TCRdb redid the calling of the PCR reads with MiXCR, one entry per CDR3 protein. The sample holds 500,000 or so distinct CDR3 sequences, around a third seen once. The V gene is TRBV4-3, the J gene TRBJ1-4, with 10 nucleotides matching TRBD1. The sequencing here drew on PBMCs from the stem cell graft donor, taken from the stem cell graft. This sequence was found in a human donor who donated a stem cell graft to a child with aplastic anemia. The CDR3 DNA reads as TGCGCCAGCAGCCACTTGACAGGGGGCACGGCTAATGAAAAACTGTTTTTT. Amino acids: CASSHLTGGTANEKLFF.